Detailed here is one T cell receptor beta chain. This clone occurred once. Its antigen is currently not known. No base quality information exists; no much larger clone differs at one position. TCR CDR3 regions were amplified from genomic DNA by multiplex PCR using the deep immunoSEQ assay. Extracted genomic DNA from each cell subset was distributed evenly across all wells of several immunoSEQ 96-well plates, and each plate was treated as a replicate. For sorted subsets, around 0.2 ug of genomic DNA, equivalent to tens of thousands of T cell genomes, went into each replicate PCR. Purified libraries were measured with a Qubit 3.0 fluorometer, size-checked on a Bioanalyzer 2100, and measured again with the KAPA Library Quantification kit. A separate single-read 150-cycle Illumina NextSeq 550 flow cell was used to sequence each immunoSEQ 96-well plate. Regarding the original processing steps: Because the immunoSEQ output held only junctional sequences and lacked quality scores, the filtering could not match the filtering applied to full-length reads. To assign V/J genes and CDR3, sequences were annotated against IMGT germline references using PyIR, a Python wrapper for IgBLAST v1.9. Any read was removed if the V/J assignment was weak (E-value above 1e-6), the CDR3 was missing, or the read contained stop codons, out-of-frame junctions, or ambiguous translated residues. A V3J clonotype was defined by an identical inferred V gene, J gene, and CDR3 amino acid sequence. To compute the percentage overlap between repertoires, the number of shared unique clonotypes was divided by the size of the smaller repertoire. Three approaches were used to assess repertoire richness: RTK rarefaction, the Chao1 estimator, and Recon v2.1 estimates of unobserved clonotypes. For all TCRbeta clonotypes obtained by the gDNA method from several donors, generation probabilities were computed with OLGA. TCRdb holds this immuneACCESS table with in-frame rearrangements only. Some clones are missing; in checked studies, unresolved V genes explain under half, and the rest has no known cause. For V, J and clone size, that table is used; D and trimming come from the DNA. This sample holds under 600,000 clones; 95% to 98% were observed only once. Together, the top ten hold around 0.3% of the sample.

The germline V gene gives CDR1 as MGHRA and CDR2 as YSYEKL. The CDR3 goes from the cysteine to the phenylalanine over 17 residues. Only CDR3 DNA is held: 51 bases, read in frame from base 1. V and J are truncated by 1 base and 0 bases respectively, leaving an intervening sequence of 15 bases. CD8 naive samples consisted of CD45RO-negative cells that were positively selected for CCR7, yielding a CD45RA+CCR7+ population without TemRA cells. Donors were healthy HIV-negative adults with no recently reported acute infections or vaccinations. Only Caucasian adults living in Nashville, Tennessee, USA were represented among the donors. After blood collection by leukapheresis, PBMCs were isolated using Ficoll-Histopaque density gradient centrifugation and then cryopreserved in the vapor phase of liquid nitrogen. Analytical flow cytometry was used to check the purity and quantity of every magnetically sorted T cell population. From each sorted fraction, genomic DNA was isolated and quantified by UV absorbance on a Nanodrop 2000c.

The data belong to a study of shared clonotypes between healthy human individuals (dated by TCRdb to 2020 to 2021). Context from the whole study: A couple of women and a few men aged 18 to 49 years were included in the cohort. For each donor, CD4 naive and CD4 memory were each given three plates, CD8 naive was given two plates, and CD8 memory was given one plate. The study deeply sequenced blood TCR repertoires of about 5 healthy adults to estimate repertoire size and the extent of clonotype sharing between individuals. Different laboratories and diverse techniques were used to prepare libraries and sequence TCR repertoires, to increase sequencing depth and limit assay-specific biases. Leukapheresis yielded between about 0.94 and 9.5 billion PBMCs per donor.

General findings and caveats noted by the study authors: Pairwise subsampling indicated that sequencing depth was expected to affect the degree of clonotype sharing among donors. Higher generation probabilities were observed for clonotypes shared by all four sorted-subset donors than for non-shared clonotypes. When several donors were compared, the shared fraction of clonotypes was 5% to 6.5% for naive CD4, approximately 3.5% for naive CD8, 2.3% for memory CD4, and 0.4% for memory CD8. Sampling was restricted to blood, and TCR repertoires in tissue are likely to differ from TCR repertoires in blood. Even with the large sequencing depth, rarefaction of the sorted-subset datasets indicated that sequencing was incomplete. Larger estimated clonotype richness was generally found for naive subsets than for memory subsets. Because the study included only a small number of donors, the genetic and exposure-history diversity represented was limited.

The V and J segments used are TRBV4-1 and TRBJ2-5, with TRBD2 tentatively as D gene (7 bases match). The TCR comes from a young man in good health. The sample consisted of naive CD8+ T cells sorted from blood. The intended sense of this specimen's cell subset or site label: CD45RA+CCR7+. In nucleotide form, the sequence is TGCGCCAGCAGCCAAGCCTTCCGGGGGGCTGACCAAGAGACCCAGTACTTC. This gives the protein CASSQAFRGADQETQYF.